This T cell receptor beta chain was documented in a study of OX40 agonist ivuxolimab in advanced cancers. The protocol was immunoSEQ multiplex PCR, while the TCRdb copy is restricted to in-frame clones and leaves out a portion. The data hold tens of thousands of clones, with 85% to 90% observed a single time. Deletions cut 0 bases from V and 6 bases from J, with 18 bases between. This CDR3 comprises 17 residues. Germline values: CDR1 MGHRA, CDR2 YSYEKL. This clonotype was sampled from an adult with an advanced solid tumor such as melanoma, head and neck, liver or kidney cancer. Sample: CD4+ or CD8+ T cells sorted from blood, taken in a trial of the OX40 agonist ivuxolimab. The genes are TRBV4-1 and TRBJ1-5; D unresolved. CDR3 bases: TGCGCCAGCAGCCAAGATCCTGTGAATACCCTCGGTCAGCCCCAGCATTTT. Its protein product is CASSQDPVNTLGQPQHF.